This T cell receptor beta chain was obtained from a study of CD8 T cells in Susac syndrome. With random hexamers, reverse transcription was performed on roughly 0.45 to 1 ug of RNA. Each CDR3 protein gets one entry after TCRdb re-called the immunoSEQ multiplex PCR reads with MiXCR. The top ten clones hold 0.45% to 0.65% of a sample with some 65,000 distinct CDR3 sequences, about 94% of them seen once. The germline V and J ends were trimmed by 5 bases and 4 bases, with 6 bases remaining between them. The CDR3 spans 12 residues. Germline V gives CDR1 KGHSH, CDR2 LQKENI. The V call is TRBV18, the J call TRBJ2-1; D is uncertain. Sequenced input: CD8+ T cells from PBMCs. This TCR was sampled from a human donor with multiple sclerosis. The CDR3: CASSWDYNEQFF. The CDR3 nucleotides read TGTGCCAGCTCATGGGATTACAATGAGCAGTTCTTC.